This entry concerns a single TCR beta chain. The data are from a study of T cell changes during pregnancy in multiple sclerosis. Clones were read by immunoSEQ multiplex PCR, and TCRdb kept only the in-frame ones, dropping some. This table has over 55,000 clones, 85% to 90% appearing once. Trimming left V 0 bases short and J 8 bases short, with 7 bases between. Germline values: CDR1 SEHNR, CDR2 FQNEAQ (reference sequence). This CDR3 has 12 residues. The sequence derives from a female donor in good health, enrolled as a control in a pregnancy study. The V and J genes are TRBV7-9 and TRBJ1-2; D remains unclear. Sequenced material: peripheral blood, taken after pregnancy. The CDR3 region has the DNA TGTGCCAGCAGCTTAGCGTTATTAGGCTACACCTTC. Protein product: CASSLALLGYTF.